This is a list of T cell receptor beta chains from one sample in a study of OX40 agonist ivuxolimab in advanced cancers. TCRdb's copy holds only in-frame clones and misses some; the assay was immunoSEQ multiplex PCR. The profile covers about 60,000 clones, with about nine tenths appearing a single time and 6.9% taken by the ten largest. Sequenced here: CD4+ or CD8+ T cells sorted from blood, sampled in a trial of the OX40 agonist ivuxolimab. The receptors were sampled from an adult with an advanced solid tumor such as melanoma, head and neck, liver or kidney cancer. Each CDR3 is given with its conserved first and last residue. A D gene is named only where the DNA matches it firmly. Expanded clones get a size class; other rows say once, few or many, or leave the size out.

clone_size	v_call	d_call	j_call	cdr3_nt	cdr3_aa
-	TRBV28	-	TRBJ1-2	TGTGCCAGCACCATTTTGGGGCTCGGCGGCCCTGCTGGTGGCTACACCTTC	CASTILGLGGPAGGYTF
-	TRBV9	TRBD2	TRBJ2-3	TGTGCCAGCAGCGTAGCGGCTAGCGGGAGGGCCGGATCAGATACGCAGTATTTT	CASSVAASGRAGSDTQYF
-	TRBV28	TRBD1	TRBJ2-7	TGTGCCAGCAGGGGGATCTACAGGGGTTCCTACGAGCAGTACTTC	CASRGIYRGSYEQYF
-	TRBV19	TRBD1	TRBJ2-6	TGTGCCAGTAGTACAGGGGACAGCTCTGGGGCCAACGTCCTGACTTTC	CASSTGDSSGANVLTF
once	TRBV19	TRBD2	TRBJ2-7	TGTGCCACAGAAAGCGGGAGTGGGTCCTACGAGCAGTACTTC	CATESGSGSYEQYF
-	TRBV7-8	-	TRBJ1-1	TGTGCCAGCACCGTCTTGGGGGGAGGGCAGAACACTGAAGCTTTCTTT	CASTVLGGGQNTEAFF
-	TRBV11-2	-	TRBJ2-2	TGTGCCAGCAGCCCTCAACTAGCCGGGGAGCTGTTTTTT	CASSPQLAGELFF
few	TRBV7-6	TRBD1	TRBJ1-5	TGTGCCAGCAGCTTGGCAGGGGGTTTGCCCCAGCATTTT	CASSLAGGLPQHF
-	TRBV10-3	-	TRBJ2-1	TGTGCCATCAGTACCATCCGGGACAACTACAATGAGCAGTTCTTC	CAISTIRDNYNEQFF
-	TRBV9	-	TRBJ2-3	TGTGCCAGCAGCGTAACGCCTAGCCGCAGCACAGATACGCAGTATTTT	CASSVTPSRSTDTQYF
-	TRBV19	TRBD2	TRBJ2-7	TGTGCCAGTAGTATAGCGGGAGGGACCTACGAGCAGTACTTC	CASSIAGGTYEQYF
-	TRBV7-9	-	TRBJ2-7	TGTGCCAGCAGCCTATCCTACGAGCAGTACTTC	CASSLSYEQYF
-	TRBV28	TRBD1	TRBJ2-1	TGTGCCAGCAAGCAGGGGGCTCGGGGTGAGCAGTTCTTC	CASKQGARGEQFF
-	TRBV28	-	TRBJ2-1	TGTGCCAGCGGGGGCCTTTACAATGAGCAGTTCTTC	CASGGLYNEQFF
few	TRBV30	TRBD1	TRBJ2-3	TGTGCCTGGAGTGGACAGGGCCCAGGCGCAGATACGCAGTATTTT	CAWSGQGPGADTQYF
-	TRBV30	TRBD2	TRBJ2-7	TGTGCCTGCGGGACTAGCGGAATCTACGAGCAGTACTTC	CACGTSGIYEQYF
-	TRBV2	TRBD2	TRBJ2-5	TGTGCCTGTCGGGGGGTCCAAGAGACCCAGTACTTC	CACRGVQETQYF
-	TRBV10-3	-	TRBJ2-2	TGTGCCATCAGGGACTACACCGGGGAGCTGTTTTTT	CAIRDYTGELFF
once	TRBV12-2	-	TRBJ1-5	TGTGCAAGTCGCTTCTCCGCCTGGGGGGATAGCAATCAGCCCCAGCATTTT	CASRFSAWGDSNQPQHF
-	TRBV19	-	TRBJ1-1	TGTGCCAGTAGTCGTATCCGGGACACTGAAGCTTTCTTT	CASSRIRDTEAFF
-	TRBV7-9	-	TRBJ1-2	TGTGCCAGCAGCTTCGACCCGGGTCTAAGGAGCTACACCTTC	CASSFDPGLRSYTF
-	TRBV5-1	TRBD2	TRBJ2-1	TGCGCCAGCAGCTTGCCTAGCGGGAGGGAGGAGCAGTTCTTC	CASSLPSGREEQFF
-	TRBV11-1	TRBD1	TRBJ2-3	TGTGCCAGCAGCACAGGGACAGGGCCCACAGATACGCAGTATTTT	CASSTGTGPTDTQYF
-	TRBV5-1	-	TRBJ2-7	TGCGCCAGCAGCTTGGAGGGGTACGAGCAGTACTTC	CASSLEGYEQYF
-	TRBV7-9	-	TRBJ1-5	TGTGCCAGCAGCCCCGACTTTAGCAATCAGCCCCAGCATTTT	CASSPDFSNQPQHF
-	TRBV15	TRBD1	TRBJ2-7	TGTGCCACCAGCAGAAATAAAAAGACAGGGTCCTACGAGCAGTACTTC	CATSRNKKTGSYEQYF